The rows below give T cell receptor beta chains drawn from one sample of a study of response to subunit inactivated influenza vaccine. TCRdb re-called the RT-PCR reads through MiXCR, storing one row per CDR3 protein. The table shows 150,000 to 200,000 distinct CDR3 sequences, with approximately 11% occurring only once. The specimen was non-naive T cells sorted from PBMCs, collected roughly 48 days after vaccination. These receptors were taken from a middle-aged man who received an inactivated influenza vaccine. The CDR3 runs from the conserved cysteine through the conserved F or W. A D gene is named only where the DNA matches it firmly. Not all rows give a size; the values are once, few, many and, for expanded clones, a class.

TGTGCCACCAGCAGAGATAAGGGGGCAGGCAATCAGCCCCAGCATTTT | CATSRDKGAGNQPQHF | once | TRBJ1-5 | TRBD1 | TRBV15
TGTGCCAGCAGTCCTCCACAGGGGGTGAGAAAAGAGACCCAGTACTTC | CASSPPQGVRKETQYF | . | TRBJ2-5 | TRBD1 | TRBV6-2/TRBV6-3
TGTGCCAGCAGCTTACATGGCGGGGGGAACACCGGGGAGCTGTTTTTT | CASSLHGGGNTGELFF | many | TRBJ2-2 | TRBD2 | TRBV7-8
TGTGCCAGCAGTATGTCCCGGGAGCAGTTCTTC | CASSMSREQFF | many | TRBJ2-1 | . | TRBV12-3/TRBV12-4
TGTGCCAGCAGCCCAGGGGCTTCCTACGAGCAGTACTTC | CASSPGASYEQYF | many | TRBJ2-7 | . | TRBV9
TGCGCCAGCAGCTTGGGGACTCGGGGCGAAAAACTGTTTTTT | CASSLGTRGEKLFF | . | TRBJ1-4 | . | TRBV5-1
TGCAGTGCTCCAGACAATTTCGCTGAAGCTTTCTTT | CSAPDNFAEAFF | . | TRBJ1-1 | . | TRBV20-1
TGTGCCAGCAGTGTGGACAGGGGGCCTGATGAGCAGTTCTTC | CASSVDRGPDEQFF | few | TRBJ2-1 | TRBD1 | TRBV6-1
TGCGCCAGCTCCGGCGCCAAAAACATTCAGTACTTC | CASSGAKNIQYF | many | TRBJ2-4 | . | TRBV5-1
TGTGCCAGCAGCTTAGATCTTTTGGCCTCGGGAGGTCAGCCCCAGCATTTT | CASSLDLLASGGQPQHF | many | TRBJ1-5 | . | TRBV11-2
TGTGCTCTTGACAGGGGGCGTGGAGATACGCAGTATTTT | CALDRGRGDTQYF | few | TRBJ2-3 | TRBD1 | TRBV30
TGTGCCAGCAGTTTAATTGGTGGGACAGTCTACAATGAGCAGTTCTTC | CASSLIGGTVYNEQFF | few | TRBJ2-1 | TRBD1 | TRBV27
TGCAGCGTTGAAGATCGAGAGGGGGAGGGCGTATTGTACGAGCAGTACTTC | CSVEDREGEGVLYEQYF | many | TRBJ2-7 | . | TRBV29-1
TGTGCCAGCAGTTACGGGCGGGGGGGCAACACCGGGGAGCTGTTTTTT | CASSYGRGGNTGELFF | . | TRBJ2-2 | TRBD2 | TRBV6-5
TGCGCCAGCAGCCAAGATCTAGGACAGGGGGCAGGTGAGCAGTTCTTC | CASSQDLGQGAGEQFF | many | TRBJ2-1 | TRBD1 | TRBV4-3
TGTGCCAGCACCCTAAGTGGGGGAAACATTCAGTACTTC | CASTLSGGNIQYF | many | TRBJ2-4 | . | TRBV7-9
TGTGCCAGCAGCTTAGCTAGCGGGAGGGCCTGGGAGACCCAGTACTTC | CASSLASGRAWETQYF | . | TRBJ2-5 | TRBD2 | TRBV7-2
TGTGCCAGCAGCTTACCGGGATTTAGGGAGCAGTACTTC | CASSLPGFREQYF | few | TRBJ2-7 | . | TRBV7-9
TGTGCCATCAGTGAGTCACAGGGGTCCAGGAAGCCCCAGCATTTT | CAISESQGSRKPQHF | few | TRBJ1-5 | TRBD1 | TRBV10-3
TGTGCCTCCCGACCCGAACTAGCGGGGGGGCACCAAGAGACCCAGTACTTC | CASRPELAGGHQETQYF | many | TRBJ2-5 | TRBD2 | TRBV10-3
TGTGCCAGCAGCTTAAGGACAGGCCCCGGGGAGCAGTACTTC | CASSLRTGPGEQYF | few | TRBJ2-7 | TRBD1 | TRBV7-8
TGTGCCAGTAGTACGTCAGATACGCAGTATTTT | CASSTSDTQYF | . | TRBJ2-3 | . | TRBV19
TGTGCCAGCAGCTTCCCCCGACAGGGAAGTCCGAACACCGGGGAGCTGTTTTTT | CASSFPRQGSPNTGELFF | . | TRBJ2-2 | TRBD1 | TRBV11-1
TGTGCCAGCAGCTGGGGGGAGCCCCAAGAGACCCAGTACTTC | CASSWGEPQETQYF | few | TRBJ2-5 | . | TRBV5-6
TGTGCCAGCAGAAACAGACAGACACCAGCTAACTATGGCTACACCTTC | CASRNRQTPANYGYTF | many | TRBJ1-2 | . | TRBV6-1
TGTGCCAGCAGTTCCCCAATGGCACACGAGCAGTACTTC | CASSSPMAHEQYF | few | TRBJ2-7 | . | TRBV28
TGTGCCAGCTCACCGGGCGGGGTCAAAAACATTCAGTACTTC | CASSPGGVKNIQYF | many | TRBJ2-4 | . | TRBV18
TGTGCCAGCAGTAAGGACAGGGGATCGGGGTATGGCTACACCTTC | CASSKDRGSGYGYTF | . | TRBJ1-2 | TRBD1 | TRBV2
TGTGCCAGCAGCTCCGGACTAGCGGGGGGTAGGAGCTCCTACGAGCAGTACTTC | CASSSGLAGGRSSYEQYF | . | TRBJ2-7 | TRBD2 | TRBV6-2/TRBV6-3
TGCAGTGCTAGTAACAGGGGGCTCGAGCAGTACTTC | CSASNRGLEQYF | . | TRBJ2-7 | TRBD1 | TRBV20-1
TGCGCCAGCAGCCAAGGCTGGACAGTACTAAATGAAAAACTGTTTTTT | CASSQGWTVLNEKLFF | many | TRBJ1-4 | . | TRBV4-1
TGTGCCAGCAGAGGGACAGGCTCCTACGAGCAGTACTTC | CASRGTGSYEQYF | . | TRBJ2-7 | TRBD1 | TRBV12-3/TRBV12-4
TGTGCCAGCAGCTTAGTAGGCGGAGGGGGGTCCCCCTACGAGCAGTACTTC | CASSLVGGGGSPYEQYF | many | TRBJ2-7 | . | TRBV7-2
TGTGCCAGCAGCCAAAGCCCGGCGCAGCCCCAGCATTTT | CASSQSPAQPQHF | few | TRBJ1-5 | . | TRBV3-1
TGTGCCAGCAGCCAAATCGTTCTCCAGCGGGACTACGAGCAGTACTTC | CASSQIVLQRDYEQYF | many | TRBJ2-7 | TRBD2 | TRBV6-2/TRBV6-3
TGTGCCAGCAGCTTAGTTGGAGCTGGGCATGAGCAGTTCTTC | CASSLVGAGHEQFF | . | TRBJ2-1 | . | TRBV7-8